The rows below give T cell receptor beta chains drawn from one sample of a study of cytomegalovirus exposure and HLA in healthy donors. Generated by immunoSEQ multiplex PCR, the TCRdb table keeps only in-frame clones and is missing some. This table holds roughly 100,000 clones, 70% to 90% found once. The sequenced sample consisted of PBMCs. The receptor set was obtained from a woman younger than 30 in good health and CMV-seropositive. CDR3s include the opening cysteine and the closing phenylalanine or tryptophan. Fields, in order: CDR3 protein, CDR3 DNA, clone size, V gene, D gene, J gene. The D gene is left open where the match is weak. For some rows the clone size is stated as once, few or many, or as a class when expanded; others skip it.

CDR3: CASSIGGQPQHF
DNA: TGTGCCAGCAGCATCGGCGGGCAGCCCCAGCATTTT
size: -
V: TRBV7-9
D: -
J: TRBJ1-5

CDR3: CASMQGPNQPQHF
DNA: TGTGCCAGCATGCAGGGCCCCAATCAGCCCCAGCATTTT
size: few
V: TRBV2
D: -
J: TRBJ1-5

CDR3: CASSSLGLASDTQYF
DNA: TGTGCCAGCAGCTCCCTAGGACTAGCGTCAGATACGCAGTATTTT
size: -
V: TRBV7-2
D: TRBD2
J: TRBJ2-3

CDR3: CASRETDNEKLFF
DNA: TGTGCCTCCCGTGAGACAGATAATGAAAAACTGTTTTTT
size: few
V: TRBV6-5
D: -
J: TRBJ1-4

CDR3: CASSTRAQPRGYGYTF
DNA: TGTGCCAGCAGCACCCGGGCACAACCCAGGGGCTATGGCTACACCTTC
size: -
V: TRBV7-9
D: -
J: TRBJ1-2

CDR3: CASSPGSGFATNEKLFF
DNA: TGTGCCAGCAGTCCCGGTTCGGGTTTTGCAACTAATGAAAAACTGTTTTTT
size: -
V: TRBV27
D: -
J: TRBJ1-4

CDR3: CASSLTTGGYTEAFF
DNA: TGTGCCAGCAGCTTGACTACAGGGGGCTACACTGAAGCTTTCTTT
size: few
V: TRBV5-6
D: TRBD1
J: TRBJ1-1

CDR3: CASSPTGNWGNEQFF
DNA: TGTGCCAGCAGTCCGACAGGGAATTGGGGCAATGAGCAGTTCTTC
size: -
V: TRBV28
D: TRBD1
J: TRBJ2-1

CDR3: CASSLSGLAAQFF
DNA: TGTGCCAGCAGTCTAAGCGGGCTAGCTGCGCAGTTCTTC
size: -
V: TRBV6-1
D: -
J: TRBJ2-1

CDR3: CASSQVGLFGGTAYGYTF
DNA: TGCGCCAGCAGCCAAGTAGGTCTCTTCGGCGGGACCGCCTATGGCTACACCTTC
size: -
V: TRBV4-1
D: -
J: TRBJ1-2

CDR3: CASSARTGVNSPLHF
DNA: TGTGCCAGTAGTGCCAGGACAGGGGTCAATTCACCCCTCCACTTT
size: -
V: TRBV19
D: TRBD1
J: TRBJ1-6

CDR3: CASSQGTGRYEQYF
DNA: TGCGCCAGCAGCCAGGGGACAGGGAGATACGAGCAGTACTTC
size: -
V: TRBV4-1
D: TRBD1
J: TRBJ2-7

CDR3: CASSRPGIREQYF
DNA: TGTGCCAGCAGCCGTCCGGGGATTCGCGAGCAGTACTTC
size: -
V: TRBV5-6
D: -
J: TRBJ2-7

CDR3: CSVSRRDRVSGYTF
DNA: TGCAGCGTTTCCCGCCGGGACAGGGTTTCTGGCTACACCTTC
size: once
V: TRBV29-1
D: TRBD1
J: TRBJ1-2

CDR3: CAIRGTSGDYNEQFF
DNA: TGTGCCATCAGAGGTACTAGCGGGGACTACAATGAGCAGTTCTTC
size: once
V: TRBV10-3
D: TRBD2
J: TRBJ2-1

CDR3: CASSLLTSLNEQFF
DNA: TGTGCCAGCAGCTTGCTAACTAGCTTAAATGAGCAGTTCTTC
size: -
V: TRBV7-9
D: -
J: TRBJ2-1

CDR3: CASSSDRNTEAFF
DNA: TGTGCCAGCAGCTCCGACAGGAACACTGAAGCTTTCTTT
size: few
V: TRBV7-3
D: -
J: TRBJ1-1

CDR3: CASGLAIEQYF
DNA: TGCGCCAGCGGACTAGCGATCGAGCAGTACTTC
size: -
V: TRBV10-2
D: TRBD2
J: TRBJ2-7

CDR3: CASSEKRSGRLWEQYF
DNA: TGTGCCAGCAGTGAAAAGCGGAGCGGGAGGTTGTGGGAGCAGTACTTC
size: once
V: TRBV6-1
D: TRBD2
J: TRBJ2-7

CDR3: CASSEARTGYEQYF
DNA: TGTGCCAGCAGTGAAGCGCGGACAGGCTACGAGCAGTACTTC
size: -
V: TRBV6-1
D: TRBD1
J: TRBJ2-7

CDR3: CASSQGRLAAYEQYF
DNA: TGCGCCAGCAGCCAAGGCCGTCTAGCGGCCTACGAGCAGTACTTC
size: -
V: TRBV4-1
D: TRBD2
J: TRBJ2-7

CDR3: CASSRPQQRTETQYF
DNA: TGCGCCAGCAGCCGCCCCCAACAGAGAACAGAGACCCAGTACTTC
size: -
V: TRBV5-1
D: -
J: TRBJ2-5

CDR3: CASSSQGSGELFF
DNA: TGTGCCAGCAGCTCGCAGGGGTCCGGGGAGCTGTTTTTT
size: -
V: TRBV7-6
D: -
J: TRBJ2-2

CDR3: CATSADRGEKLFF
DNA: TGTGCCACCAGCGCTGATAGGGGTGAAAAACTGTTTTTT
size: -
V: TRBV15
D: -
J: TRBJ1-4

CDR3: CASSSTVGNQPQHF
DNA: TGTGCCAGCAGCTCGACTGTAGGCAATCAGCCCCAGCATTTT
size: -
V: TRBV7-6
D: -
J: TRBJ1-5

CDR3: CASRNRSGGNTIYF
DNA: TGTGCCAGCAGGAATAGAAGTGGTGGAAACACCATATATTTT
size: -
V: TRBV6-1
D: -
J: TRBJ1-3

CDR3: CASRSGQGGNTEAFF
DNA: TGTGCCAGTAGGTCGGGACAGGGGGGGAACACTGAAGCTTTCTTT
size: -
V: TRBV19
D: TRBD1
J: TRBJ1-1

CDR3: CASSYSGTSGSYEQFF
DNA: TGTGCCAGCAGTTATTCCGGGACTAGCGGGAGTTATGAGCAGTTCTTC
size: -
V: TRBV6-6
D: TRBD2
J: TRBJ2-1

CDR3: CASSLTSSTPDTQYF
DNA: TGTGCCAGCAGTTTAACCTCGAGTACGCCAGATACGCAGTATTTT
size: -
V: TRBV27
D: -
J: TRBJ2-3

CDR3: CASSSRWTRIISYEQYF
DNA: TGTGCCAGCAGCTCCCGGTGGACTAGGATTATCTCCTACGAGCAGTACTTC
size: -
V: TRBV7-2
D: TRBD2
J: TRBJ2-7

CDR3: CASRRSGSWVWDTQYF
DNA: TGTGCCAGCAGACGTAGCGGGAGTTGGGTTTGGGATACGCAGTATTTT
size: -
V: TRBV6-6
D: TRBD2
J: TRBJ2-3

CDR3: CASSLGLTRGGPTGELFF
DNA: TGTGCCAGCAGCTTGGGCCTTACGCGCGGGGGGCCAACCGGGGAGCTGTTTTTT
size: -
V: TRBV5-4
D: TRBD2
J: TRBJ2-2

CDR3: CASSSSGLASSYEQYF
DNA: TGTGCCAGCAGTTCCTCGGGACTAGCGAGCTCCTACGAGCAGTACTTC
size: -
V: TRBV27
D: TRBD2
J: TRBJ2-7